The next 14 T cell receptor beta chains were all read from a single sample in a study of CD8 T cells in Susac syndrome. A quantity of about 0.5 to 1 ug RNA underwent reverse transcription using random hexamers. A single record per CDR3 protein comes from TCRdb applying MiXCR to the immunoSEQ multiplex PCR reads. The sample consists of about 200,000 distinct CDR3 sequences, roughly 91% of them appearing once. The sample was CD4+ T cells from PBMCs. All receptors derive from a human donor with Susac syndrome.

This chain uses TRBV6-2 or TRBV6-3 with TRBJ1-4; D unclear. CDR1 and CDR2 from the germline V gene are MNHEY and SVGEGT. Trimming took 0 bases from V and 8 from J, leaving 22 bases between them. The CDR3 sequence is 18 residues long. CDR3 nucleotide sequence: TGTGCCAGCAGTTACTCGAATTATTACGGCACAGCTGGGGAAAAACTGTTTTTT. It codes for CASSYSNYYGTAGEKLFF.

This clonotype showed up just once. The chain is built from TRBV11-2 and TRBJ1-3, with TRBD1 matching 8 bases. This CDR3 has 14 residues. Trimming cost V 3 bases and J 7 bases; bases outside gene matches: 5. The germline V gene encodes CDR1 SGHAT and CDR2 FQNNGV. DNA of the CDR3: TGTGCCAGCAGCTTCAGGGGGCTCGGGAACACCATATATTTT. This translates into CASSFRGLGNTIYF.

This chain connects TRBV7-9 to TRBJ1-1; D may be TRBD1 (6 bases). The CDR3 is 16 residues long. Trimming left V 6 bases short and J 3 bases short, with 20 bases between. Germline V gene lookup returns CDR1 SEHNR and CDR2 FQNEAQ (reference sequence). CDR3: CASSPSGGGAYTEAFF. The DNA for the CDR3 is TGTGCCAGCAGTCCCAGTGGTGGGGGGGCATACACTGAAGCTTTCTTT.

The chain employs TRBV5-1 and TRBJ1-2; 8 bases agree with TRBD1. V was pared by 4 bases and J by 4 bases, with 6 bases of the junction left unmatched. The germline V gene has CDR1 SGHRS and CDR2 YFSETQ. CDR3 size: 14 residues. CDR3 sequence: CASSMGQESYGYTF. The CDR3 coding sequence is TGCGCCAGCAGCATGGGACAGGAGAGCTATGGCTACACCTTC.

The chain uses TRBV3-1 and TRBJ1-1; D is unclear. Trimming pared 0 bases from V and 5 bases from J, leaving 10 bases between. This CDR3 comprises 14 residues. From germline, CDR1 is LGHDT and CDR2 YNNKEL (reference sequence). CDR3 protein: CASSQDGIITEAFF. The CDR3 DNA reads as TGTGCCAGCAGCCAAGATGGTATCATTACTGAAGCTTTCTTT.

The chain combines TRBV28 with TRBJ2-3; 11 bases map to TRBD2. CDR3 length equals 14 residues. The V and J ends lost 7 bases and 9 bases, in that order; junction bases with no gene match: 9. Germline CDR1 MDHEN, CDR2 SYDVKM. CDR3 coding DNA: TGTGCCAGCACCATGGGAACTAGCGGGAGAACGCAGTATTTT. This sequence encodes CASTMGTSGRTQYF.

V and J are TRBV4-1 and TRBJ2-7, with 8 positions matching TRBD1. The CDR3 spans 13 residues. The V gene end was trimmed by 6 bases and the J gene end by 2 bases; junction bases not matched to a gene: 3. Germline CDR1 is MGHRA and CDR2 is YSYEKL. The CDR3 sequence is CASRRTGTYEQYF. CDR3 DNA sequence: TGCGCCAGCAGACGGACAGGGACCTACGAGCAGTACTTC.

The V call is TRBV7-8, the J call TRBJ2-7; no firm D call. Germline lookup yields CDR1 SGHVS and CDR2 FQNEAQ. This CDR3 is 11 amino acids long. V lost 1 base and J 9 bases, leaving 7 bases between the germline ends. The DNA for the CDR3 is TGTGCCAGCAGCTTAGGAGACCTGCAGTACTTC. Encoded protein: CASSLGDLQYF. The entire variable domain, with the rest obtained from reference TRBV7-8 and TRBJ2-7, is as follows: GAGVSQSPRYKVAKRGQDVALRCDPISGHVSLFWYQQALGQGPEFLTYFQNEAQLDKSGLPSDRFFAERPEGSVSTLKIQRTQQEDSAVYLCASSLGDLQYFGPGTRLTVT.

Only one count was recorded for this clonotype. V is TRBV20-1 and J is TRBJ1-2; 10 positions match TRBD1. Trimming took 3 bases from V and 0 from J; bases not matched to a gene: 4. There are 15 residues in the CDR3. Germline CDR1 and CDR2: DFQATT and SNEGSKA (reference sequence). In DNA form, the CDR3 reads TGCAGTGCTAGTCCGGACAGGGGGACTAACTATGGCTACACCTTC. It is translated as CSASPDRGTNYGYTF.

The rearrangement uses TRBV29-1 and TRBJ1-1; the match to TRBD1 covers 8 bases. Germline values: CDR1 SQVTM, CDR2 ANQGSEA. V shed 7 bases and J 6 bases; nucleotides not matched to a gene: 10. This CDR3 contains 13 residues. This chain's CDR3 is CSAGGRGLAEAFF. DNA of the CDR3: TGCAGCGCGGGGGGCAGGGGGCTGGCTGAAGCTTTCTTT.

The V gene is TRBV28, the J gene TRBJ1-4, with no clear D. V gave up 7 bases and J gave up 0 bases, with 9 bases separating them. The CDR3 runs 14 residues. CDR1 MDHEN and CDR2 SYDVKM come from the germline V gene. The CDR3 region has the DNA TGTGCCAGCATGGAGCTTGCAACTAATGAAAAACTGTTTTTT. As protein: CASMELATNEKLFF.

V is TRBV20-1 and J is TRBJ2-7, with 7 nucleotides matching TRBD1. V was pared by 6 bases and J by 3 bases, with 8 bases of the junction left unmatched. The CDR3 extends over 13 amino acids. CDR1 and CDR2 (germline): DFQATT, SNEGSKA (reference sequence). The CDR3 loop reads CSASTQGNYEQYF. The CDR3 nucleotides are TGCAGTGCCTCGACACAGGGGAACTACGAGCAGTACTTC.

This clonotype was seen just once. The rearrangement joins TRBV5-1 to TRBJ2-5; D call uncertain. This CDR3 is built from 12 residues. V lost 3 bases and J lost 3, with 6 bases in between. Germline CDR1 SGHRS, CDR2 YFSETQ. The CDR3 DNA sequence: TGCGCCAGCAGCTACGGTAAAGAGACCCAGTACTTC. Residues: CASSYGKETQYF.

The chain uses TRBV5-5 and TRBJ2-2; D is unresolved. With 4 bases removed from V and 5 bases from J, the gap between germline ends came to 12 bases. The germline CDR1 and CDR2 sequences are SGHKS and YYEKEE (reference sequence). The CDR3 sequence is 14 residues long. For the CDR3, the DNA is TGTGCCAGCAGCCCCCCGAGCCTTACCGGGGAGCTGTTTTTT. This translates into CASSPPSLTGELFF.